This TCR beta chain is drawn from a study of T cells in Graves' hyperthyroidism and ophthalmopathy. The CDR3 has 16 amino acids. Germline values: CDR1 SGHDT, CDR2 YYEEEE. V lost 0 bases and J 6 bases, leaving 13 bases between the germline ends. TCR beta CDR3 regions were amplified from RNA. TCR CDR3 regions were first amplified by RT-PCR with HTBI primers. A single record per CDR3 protein comes from TCRdb applying MiXCR to the multiplex PCR reads. The data show about 640,000 distinct CDR3 sequences, with less than 25% seen just once and 30% to 40% held by the top ten. The chain combines TRBV5-6 with TRBJ2-6; D is unclear. The clonotype was recovered from a man aged 25-45 years with Graves' ophthalmopathy. Sequencing used blood. The CDR3 protein is CASSLAPSLVANVLTF. In DNA form, the CDR3 reads TGTGCCAGCAGCTTGGCCCCATCGCTAGTGGCCAACGTCCTGACTTTC.